The present TCR beta chain was sequenced within a study of molecular identifiers for immune sequencing clone quantification. Study-level results: Amid around 980,000 naive cells, spiked Jurkat TCR RNA from one cell was reportedly still detectable.

Germline V gene lookup returns CDR1 MGHRA and CDR2 YSYEKL. The CDR3 is 13 amino acids. Naive CD8 T cell sorting was performed on the CD8+CD4-CCR7+CD45RA+ phenotype. This clonotype was detected only once. The target antigen is unknown. This may arise from a read error, as a much more abundant clone is one base away. Previously reported methods and listed TCR primers produced the bulk TCR libraries. TCRdb analysed the PCR reads with MiXCR anew, one entry per CDR3 protein. This sample has over 8,000 distinct CDR3 sequences, with 15% to 20% found just once. The chain joins TRBV4-1 to TRBJ2-7; tentatively, D is TRBD1 (6 bases). Sequences were obtained from naive CD8+ T cells from blood, with Jurkat cell RNA spiked in. Subset noted: FACS-sorted CD8+CD4-CCR7+CD45RA+ naive T cells. This TCR was sampled from a human donor in good health. Some libraries in this study had Jurkat cell RNA spiked in. The CDR3 DNA is TGCGCCAGCAGCCCCGGACAGAACTACGGGCAGTACTTC. Its protein product is CASSPGQNYGQYF.